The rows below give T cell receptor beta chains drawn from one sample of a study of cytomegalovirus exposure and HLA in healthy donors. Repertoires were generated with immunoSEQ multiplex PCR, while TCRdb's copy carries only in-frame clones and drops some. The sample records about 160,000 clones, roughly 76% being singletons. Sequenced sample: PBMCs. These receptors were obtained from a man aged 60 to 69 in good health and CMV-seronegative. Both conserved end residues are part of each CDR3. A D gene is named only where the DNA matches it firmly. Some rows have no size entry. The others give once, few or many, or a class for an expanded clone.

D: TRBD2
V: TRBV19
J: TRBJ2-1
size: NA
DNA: TGTGCCAGTAGGAAACGACTAGCGGAATACAATGAGCAGTTCTTC
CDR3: CASRKRLAEYNEQFF

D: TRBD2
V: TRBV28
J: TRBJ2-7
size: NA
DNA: TGTGCCAGCACCGGATGGGCAGGTCTGTGGACTAGCGGGAGTTACGAGCAGTACTTC
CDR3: CASTGWAGLWTSGSYEQYF

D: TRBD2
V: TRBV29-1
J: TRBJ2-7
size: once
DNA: TGCAGCGTTGATGGGGGGATAGCGGGAGGCCGCTCCTACGAGCAATACTTC
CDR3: CSVDGGIAGGRSYEQYF

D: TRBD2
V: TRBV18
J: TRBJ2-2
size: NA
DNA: TGTGCCAGCTCGCGGGGGGACTCCGGGGAGCTGTTTTTT
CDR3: CASSRGDSGELFF

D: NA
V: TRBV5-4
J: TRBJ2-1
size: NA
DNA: TGTGCCAGCAGCTTGTATACGGGTTACAATGAGCAGTTCTTC
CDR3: CASSLYTGYNEQFF

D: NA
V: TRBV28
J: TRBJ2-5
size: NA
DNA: TGTGCCAGCAGTTTGCCGCAGGGAAAATTAGAGACCCAGTACTTC
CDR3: CASSLPQGKLETQYF

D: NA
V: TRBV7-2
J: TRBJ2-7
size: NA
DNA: TGTGCCAGCAGCTTAGTCGGTTACGAGCAGTACTTC
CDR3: CASSLVGYEQYF

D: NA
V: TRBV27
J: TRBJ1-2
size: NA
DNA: TGTGCCAGCAGTTTATCATCAGGGTCGGGCTACACCTTC
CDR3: CASSLSSGSGYTF

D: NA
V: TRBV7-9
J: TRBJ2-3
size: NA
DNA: TGTTCCAGCAGCCTCGACGCGCAGGGGTACGGGACAGATACGCAGTATTTT
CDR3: CSSSLDAQGYGTDTQYF

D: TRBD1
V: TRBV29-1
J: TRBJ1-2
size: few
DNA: TGCAGCGTAGAGGGGGCTGACTATGGCTACACCTTC
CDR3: CSVEGADYGYTF

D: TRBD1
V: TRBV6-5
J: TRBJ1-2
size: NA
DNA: TGTGCCAGCAGTTATACGAGGACAGGGGGGGGCTATGGCTACACCTTC
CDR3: CASSYTRTGGGYGYTF

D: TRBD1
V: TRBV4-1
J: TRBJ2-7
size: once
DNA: TGCGCCAGCAGCCAAGATTCACAGGGGATGGCCTCCTACGAGCAGTACTTC
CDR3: CASSQDSQGMASYEQYF

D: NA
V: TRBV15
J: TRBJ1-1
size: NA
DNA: TGTGCCACCAGCAGAGAATTGGACTACACTGAAGCTTTCTTT
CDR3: CATSRELDYTEAFF

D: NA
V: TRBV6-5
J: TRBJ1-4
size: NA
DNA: TGTGCCAGCACCCCAGGGCTATCTAATGAAAAACTGTTTTTT
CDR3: CASTPGLSNEKLFF